The 29 T cell receptor beta chains given below trace back to one sample, sequenced in a study of blood T cell repertoires in COVID-19. Sequencing used immunoSEQ multiplex PCR; TCRdb keeps in-frame clones, though not all of them. Among around 100,000 clones listed, just under 80% were seen once. Sequenced sample: peripheral blood. Receptors were obtained from an older woman with acute or convalescent COVID-19.

This chain joins TRBV5-1 and TRBJ1-3; D might be TRBD1 (6 bases). CDR3 length equals 18 residues. Trimming took 2 bases from V and 0 from J, leaving 18 bases between them. Germline V CDR1 and CDR2: SGHRS, YFSETQ. The CDR3 DNA sequence: TGCGCCAGCAGCTTTCAGACAGGCTCACCCAACTCTGGAAACACCATATATTTT. It encodes CASSFQTGSPNSGNTIYF.

This chain joins TRBV6-6 and TRBJ1-5, with unresolved D. The CDR3 runs to 17 residues. Germline V CDR1 and CDR2: MNHNY, SVGAGI (reference sequence). Trimming stripped 5 bases from V and 2 bases from J, with 19 bases between. The CDR3 region has the DNA TGTGCCAGCAGTCCCCTTTATGGGAGACGCGGCAATCAGCCCCAGCATTTT. Encoded protein: CASSPLYGRRGNQPQHF.

The chain is built from TRBV9 and TRBJ2-5; D is perhaps TRBD1 (5 bases). Germline loops: CDR1 SGDLS, CDR2 YYNGEE. The CDR3 sequence is 14 residues long. V was clipped by 5 bases and J by 4 bases, with 15 bases between them. CDR3 residues: CASSVGPLVETQYF. In DNA, the CDR3 is TGTGCCAGCAGTGTGGGGCCCCTCGTAGAGACCCAGTACTTC.

This chain joins TRBV2 and TRBJ2-2; 7 bases agree with TRBD1. V shed 0 bases, J shed 9 bases, and the junction held 4 bases outside the gene matches. This CDR3 comprises 14 residues. Germline values: CDR1 SNHLY, CDR2 FYNNEI. This CDR3 reads CASSEAMGQRELFF. DNA for the CDR3: TGTGCCAGCAGTGAAGCAATGGGACAGAGGGAGCTGTTTTTT.

The genes are TRBV19 and TRBJ2-5, with TRBD1 as a possible D gene (6 bases). Trimming removed 4 bases at V and 5 bases at J, with 11 bases between. Germline V gene data show CDR1 as LNHDA and CDR2 as SQIVND (reference sequence). The CDR3 has 13 residues. The CDR3 loop reads CASSNTGWETQYF. CDR3 nucleotide sequence: TGTGCCAGTAGTAACACAGGGTGGGAGACCCAGTACTTC.

V is TRBV27 and J is TRBJ1-5, with D possibly being TRBD1 (5 bases). The V and J ends lost 5 bases and 2 bases respectively, with 16 bases between them. The CDR3 extends over 16 amino acids. Germline CDR1 reads MNHEY; CDR2 reads SMNVEV (reference sequence). CDR3 residues: CASSQAGGVGNQPQHF. In DNA form, the CDR3 reads TGTGCCAGCAGTCAGGCCGGAGGGGTTGGCAATCAGCCCCAGCATTTT.

The chain recombines TRBV9 with TRBJ1-1; no definite D call. CDR1 is SGDLS, CDR2 YYNGEE, per germline. V was cut by 3 bases and J by 5 bases, with 5 bases left in between. This CDR3 contains 11 residues. The CDR3 region is CASSALTEAFF. The CDR3 bases are TGTGCCAGCAGCGCTCTTACTGAAGCTTTCTTT.

The V gene is TRBV23-1, the J gene TRBJ1-5, with 8 bases that match TRBD1. TRBV23-1 carries the ORF label, with uncertain function. The CDR3 contains 16 residues. The V and J ends lost 8 bases and 4 bases, in that order; junction bases with no gene match: 13. This CDR3 reads CASCPFRTGKNQPQHF. CDR3 bases: TGCGCCAGCTGTCCGTTTAGGACAGGGAAGAATCAGCCCCAGCATTTT.

This clone appeared a single time. The V and J genes are TRBV25-1 and TRBJ1-2, with a possible D match to TRBD1 (6 bases). Per the germline V gene, CDR1 is MGHDK and CDR2 is SYGVNS. V lost 0 bases, J lost 6 bases, and 11 bases lay in between. The CDR3 consists of 14 residues. The CDR3 DNA reads TGTGCCAGCAGTGAATATATGCAGGGGAATGGCTACACCTTC. Protein sequence: CASSEYMQGNGYTF.

The chain is built from TRBV29-1 and TRBJ2-5; D ambiguous. The V end lost 4 bases, the J end lost 2 bases, and 8 bases lay between the germline ends. From germline, CDR1 is SQVTM and CDR2 ANQGSEA. CDR3 length: 12 amino acids. The CDR3 loop is CSVVQTQETQYF. DNA for the CDR3: TGCAGCGTTGTGCAGACTCAAGAGACCCAGTACTTC. The full variable domain, its missing parts supplied by reference TRBV29-1 and TRBJ2-5, is SAVISQKPSRDICQRGTSLTIQCQVDSQVTMMFWYRQQPGQSLTLIATANQGSEATYESGFVIDKFPISRPNLTFSTLTVSNMSPEDSSIYLCSVVQTQETQYFGPGTRLLVL.

The V gene is TRBV6-5, the J gene TRBJ2-1, with 8 bases lining up with TRBD2. This CDR3 is 13 amino acids long. V dropped 4 bases and J dropped 15; count of bases not matched to a gene: 11. Germline lookup yields CDR1 MNHEY and CDR2 SVGAGI. The CDR3 DNA sequence: TGTGCCAGCAGTTTTTCCTTATCGGGGGGGAGGTTCTTC. Amino acid sequence: CASSFSLSGGRFF.

The J gene is TRBJ1-3, the V gene TRBV5-1; 7 bases are a match to TRBD1. Germline V gene data show CDR1 as SGHRS and CDR2 as YFSETQ. The junction had 10 bases not matched to a gene; V was cut back by 3 bases and J by 4 bases. The CDR3 covers 16 residues. Here the CDR3 reads CASSSDRVGSGNTIYF. The CDR3 region has the DNA TGCGCCAGCAGCTCAGACAGGGTCGGGAGCGGAAACACCATATATTTT.

This clone was seen once. This chain uses TRBV28 with TRBJ1-1; unclear D gene. The CDR3 contains 13 residues. In germline, CDR1 is MDHEN, CDR2 SYDVKM. The ends were cut back, 8 bases at V and 4 bases at J, with 14 bases in the middle. The CDR3 region is CASPIPLGTEAFF. The DNA for the CDR3 is TGTGCCAGCCCCATTCCCCTCGGCACTGAAGCTTTCTTT.

CDR3 loop: CASSRYRDPNTEAFF. The CDR3 nucleotides read TGTGCCAGCAGTAGATACAGGGACCCGAACACTGAAGCTTTCTTT. The chain carries TRBV28 and TRBJ1-1; the D gene is possibly TRBD1 (6 bases). The CDR3 totals 15 residues. Germline CDR1 MDHEN, CDR2 SYDVKM. V dropped 5 bases and J dropped 1 base, with 14 bases sitting between them.

In its sample, this clone was seen once. J is TRBJ1-2 and V is TRBV2; 7 bases are shared with TRBD1. The CDR3 spans 13 residues. The J segment lost 4 bases and the V segment lost 10 bases, leaving 9 bases of the junction unmatched. CDR1 and CDR2 from the germline V gene are SNHLY and FYNNEI. The CDR3 sequence is CATRTGSSYGYTF. For the CDR3, the DNA is TGTGCCACCCGGACAGGCTCAAGCTATGGCTACACCTTC.

The chain couples TRBV27 to TRBJ2-5; TRBD2 is a possible D gene (6 bases). The germline V gene has CDR1 MNHEY and CDR2 SMNVEV (reference sequence). Trimming stripped 5 bases from V and 4 bases from J, with 17 bases between. This CDR3 is built from 15 residues. The CDR3 region is CASSLMDGGRETQYF. CDR3 nucleotide sequence: TGTGCCAGCAGTCTAATGGACGGAGGGAGAGAGACCCAGTACTTC.

A note on this clone: This CDR3 is missing its conserved last phenylalanine or tryptophan, likely due to a read error. The DNA is left out, because the CDR3 cannot be placed on it with certainty; the CDR3 is given as TCRdb lists it. The genes are TRBV7-9 and TRBJ1-1; the D call in the table, TRBD1, was not verified against the DNA. Germline CDR1 is SEHNR and CDR2 is FQNEAQ (reference sequence). Inclusive of both ends, the CDR3 amounts to 11 amino acids. The CDR3 loop is CASSLVQGSIS.

This sequence joins TRBV30 and TRBJ1-1; no clear D. The CDR3 is made up of 12 amino acids. The germline gives CDR1 GTSNPN, CDR2 SVGIG (reference sequence). V was trimmed by 2 bases and J by 11 bases, leaving 15 bases between them. DNA for the CDR3: TGTGCCTGGAGTCCTAGTCCGGGTTTCGCTTTCTTT. It is translated as CAWSPSPGFAFF. The whole variable domain, filled in from reference TRBV30 and TRBJ1-1, reads SQTIHQWPATLVQPVGSPLSLECTVEGTSNPNLYWYRQAAGRGLQLLFYSVGIGQISSEVPQNLSASRPQDRQFILSSKKLLLSDSGFYLCAWSPSPGFAFFGQGTRLTVV.

The rearrangement uses TRBV5-4 and TRBJ1-1, with D possibly being TRBD1 (5 bases). The CDR3 sequence is 14 residues long. V gave up 0 bases and J gave up 10 bases, with 16 bases separating them. Germline CDR1 SGHNT, CDR2 YYREEE (reference sequence). CDR3 loop: CASSLDWGLIGAFF. The DNA of the CDR3 is TGTGCCAGCAGCTTGGACTGGGGCCTTATCGGAGCTTTCTTT.

The chain uses TRBV5-1 and TRBJ2-7, with 9 bases identical to TRBD2. Unmatched junction bases numbered 8, after V lost 3 bases and J lost 4 bases. The germline V gene has CDR1 SGHRS and CDR2 YFSETQ. The CDR3 loop spans 15 amino acids. The CDR3 coding sequence is TGCGCCAGCAGCTCGGATGTAGCGGGGGCTTACGAGCAGTACTTC. It translates to CASSSDVAGAYEQYF. Full variable domain (outside the CDR3, taken from reference TRBV5-1 and TRBJ2-7): KAGVTQTPRYLIKTRGQQVTLSCSPISGHRSVSWYQQTPGQGLQFLFEYFSETQRNKGNFPGRFSGRQFSNSRSEMNVSTLELGDSALYLCASSSDVAGAYEQYFGPGTRLTVT.

CDR3 bases: TGTGCCAGTAGTATCGCACGCGGCCCTAATGAAAAACTGTTTTTT. Translation: CASSIARGPNEKLFF. This chain uses TRBV19 with TRBJ1-4, with unresolved D. Germline V gene sequence: CDR1 LNHDA, CDR2 SQIVND (reference sequence). The CDR3 extends over 15 amino acids. V was clipped by 3 bases and J by 3 bases, with 11 bases between them.

This CDR3 is CASSFALGTSGGGGEQFF. The DNA for the CDR3 is TGCGCCAGCAGCTTTGCCCTAGGGACTAGCGGGGGAGGCGGTGAGCAGTTCTTC. This chain joins TRBV5-1 and TRBJ2-1; 14 bases map to TRBD2. Trimming removed 2 bases from V and 9 bases from J; junction bases left unmatched: 13. CDR3 length: 18 amino acids. Germline V CDR1 and CDR2: SGHRS, YFSETQ.

This sequence joins TRBV13 and TRBJ1-1; 7 bases are shared with TRBD1. The V gene end was trimmed by 3 bases and the J gene end by 4 bases; junction bases not matched to a gene: 8. CDR1 is PRHDT and CDR2 is FYEKMQ in the germline V gene (reference sequence). This CDR3 spans 15 amino acids. The CDR3 is CASSFLPGGATEAFF. As DNA, the CDR3 is TGTGCCAGCAGCTTCCTCCCAGGGGGTGCCACTGAAGCTTTCTTT.

This chain uses TRBV9 with TRBJ2-2; D call uncertain. The CDR3 is 16 residues long. V was pared by 0 bases and J by 5 bases, with 14 bases between. Germline CDR1 and CDR2: SGDLS and YYNGEE. In DNA form, the CDR3 reads TGTGCCAGCAGCGTAGGTCTCGGGTTTAGGACCGGGGAGCTGTTTTTT. It translates to CASSVGLGFRTGELFF.

This chain joins TRBV5-1 and TRBJ2-1; 8 bases align to TRBD2. The CDR3 runs 14 residues. Germline CDR1 reads SGHRS; CDR2 reads YFSETQ. V lost 5 bases to trimming and J lost 2 bases; unmatched junction nucleotides: 3. CDR3 loop: CASRIAGTYNEQFF. For the CDR3, the DNA is TGCGCCAGCAGAATAGCGGGAACCTACAATGAGCAGTTCTTC.

This rearrangement joins TRBV5-1 to TRBJ1-4, with 7 bases lining up with TRBD1. J gave up 2 bases and V 5 bases, and 9 bases lay outside the gene matches. Germline loops: CDR1 SGHRS, CDR2 YFSETQ. The CDR3 spans 16 residues. CDR3 DNA: TGCGCCAGCAGTCAAAATCGACAGGGCACTAATGAAAAACTGTTTTTT. Translation: CASSQNRQGTNEKLFF.

The J gene is TRBJ2-3, the V gene TRBV28; 9 bases line up with TRBD2. This CDR3 comprises 13 residues. The ends lost 6 bases at V and 4 bases at J; junction bases unmatched: 2. Per the germline V gene, CDR1 is MDHEN and CDR2 is SYDVKM. The DNA of the CDR3 is TGTGCCAGCAGGGGGACTAGCTCAGATACGCAGTATTTT. This codes for CASRGTSSDTQYF.

In this sample, this clone turned up once. The CDR3 is CASSQPGLILYGYTF. In nucleotides, the CDR3 is TGTGCCAGCAGCCAACCTGGGCTGATCCTCTATGGCTACACCTTC. The J gene is TRBJ1-2, the V gene TRBV7-9; D gene uncertain. The CDR3 totals 15 residues. Germline-derived CDR1 and CDR2 are SEHNR and FQNEAQ (reference sequence). V dropped 5 bases and J dropped 4 bases, with 17 bases sitting between them.

The chain recombines TRBV7-2 with TRBJ1-1, with D maybe TRBD1 (5 bases). In germline, CDR1 is SGHTA, CDR2 FQGNSA. This CDR3 contains 15 residues. Trimming stripped 5 bases from V and 4 bases from J, with 17 bases between. CDR3 region: CASSPGGGLSTEAFF. CDR3 DNA sequence: TGTGCCAGCAGCCCCGGGGGGGGACTGTCCACTGAAGCTTTCTTT.